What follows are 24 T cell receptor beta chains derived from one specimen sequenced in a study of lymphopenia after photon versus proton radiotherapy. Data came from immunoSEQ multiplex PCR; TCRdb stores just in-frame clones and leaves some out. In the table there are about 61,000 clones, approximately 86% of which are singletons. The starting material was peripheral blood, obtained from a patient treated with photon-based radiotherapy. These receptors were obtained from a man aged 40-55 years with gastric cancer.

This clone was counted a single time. The CDR3 nucleotides read TGTGCCAGCAGCCCTACAGGGAAGAACACTGAAGCTTTCTTT. Translating it yields CASSPTGKNTEAFF. The chain links TRBV7-6 to TRBJ1-1, with a possible D match to TRBD1 (6 bases). Trimming left V 5 bases short and J 1 base short, with 11 bases between. Germline V gene data show CDR1 as SGHVS and CDR2 as FNYEAQ. CDR3 size: 14 residues.

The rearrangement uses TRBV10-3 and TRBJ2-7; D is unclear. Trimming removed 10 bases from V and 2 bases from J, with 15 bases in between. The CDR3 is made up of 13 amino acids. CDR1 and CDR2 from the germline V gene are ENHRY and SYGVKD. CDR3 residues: CATHDGSTYEQYF. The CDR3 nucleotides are TGTGCCACCCACGATGGGTCAACCTACGAGCAGTACTTC.

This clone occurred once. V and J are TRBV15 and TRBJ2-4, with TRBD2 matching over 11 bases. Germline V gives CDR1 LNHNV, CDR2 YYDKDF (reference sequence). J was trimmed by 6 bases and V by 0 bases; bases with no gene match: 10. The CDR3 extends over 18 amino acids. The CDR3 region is CATSREHPLAGAANIQYF. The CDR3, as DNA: TGTGCCACCAGCAGAGAGCACCCACTAGCGGGGGCCGCAAACATTCAGTACTTC.

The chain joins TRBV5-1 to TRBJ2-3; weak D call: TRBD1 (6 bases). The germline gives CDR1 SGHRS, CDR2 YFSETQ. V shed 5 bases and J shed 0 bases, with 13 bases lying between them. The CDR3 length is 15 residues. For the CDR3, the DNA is TGCGCCAGCAGTCATTCAGGGGCTAGCACAGATACGCAGTATTTT. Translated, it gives CASSHSGASTDTQYF.

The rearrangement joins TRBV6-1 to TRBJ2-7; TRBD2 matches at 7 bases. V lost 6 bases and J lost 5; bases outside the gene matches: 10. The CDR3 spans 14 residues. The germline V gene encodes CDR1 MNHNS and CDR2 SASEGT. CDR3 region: CASSVRGVWDEQYF. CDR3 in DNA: TGTGCCAGCAGCGTCCGGGGGGTATGGGACGAGCAGTACTTC.

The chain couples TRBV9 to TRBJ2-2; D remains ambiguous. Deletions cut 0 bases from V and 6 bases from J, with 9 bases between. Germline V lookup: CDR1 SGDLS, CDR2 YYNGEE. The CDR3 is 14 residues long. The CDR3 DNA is TGTGCCAGCAGCGTAGGAGGATCCTCCGGGGAGCTGTTTTTT. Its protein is CASSVGGSSGELFF.

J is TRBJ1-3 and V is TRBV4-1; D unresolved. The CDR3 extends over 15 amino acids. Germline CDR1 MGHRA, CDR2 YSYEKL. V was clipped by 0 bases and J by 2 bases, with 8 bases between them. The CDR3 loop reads CASSQESPPGNTIYF. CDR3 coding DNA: TGCGCCAGCAGCCAAGAAAGTCCTCCTGGAAACACCATATATTTT.

The CDR3 region is CASRARLNEKLFF. The CDR3 DNA sequence: TGTGCCAGCCGCGCCAGGCTAAATGAAAAACTGTTTTTT. The chain joins TRBV6-1 to TRBJ1-4; D is ambiguous. The CDR3 has 13 residues. Germline V gives CDR1 MNHNS, CDR2 SASEGT. V was cut by 8 bases and J by 5 bases, with 12 bases left in between.

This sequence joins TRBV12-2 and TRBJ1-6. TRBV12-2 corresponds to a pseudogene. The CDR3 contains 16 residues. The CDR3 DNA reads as TGTGCAAGTCGCTTAGCGGAGAGCTCCTATAATTCACCCCTCCACTTT. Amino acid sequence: CASRLAESSYNSPLHF.

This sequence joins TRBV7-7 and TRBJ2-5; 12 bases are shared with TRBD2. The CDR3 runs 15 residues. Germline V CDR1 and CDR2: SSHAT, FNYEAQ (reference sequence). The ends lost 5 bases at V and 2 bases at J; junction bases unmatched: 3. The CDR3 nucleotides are TGTGCCAGCAGCCCCGGGACTAGCGGGCAAGAGACCCAGTACTTC. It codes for CASSPGTSGQETQYF.

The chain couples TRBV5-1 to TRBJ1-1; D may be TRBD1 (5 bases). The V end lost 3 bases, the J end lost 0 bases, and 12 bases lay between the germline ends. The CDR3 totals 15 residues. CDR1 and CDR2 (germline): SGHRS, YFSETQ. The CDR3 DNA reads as TGCGCCAGCAGCTACTCGGACACGTTGAACACTGAAGCTTTCTTT. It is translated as CASSYSDTLNTEAFF. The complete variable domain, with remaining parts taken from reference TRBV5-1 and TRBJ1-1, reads KAGVTQTPRYLIKTRGQQVTLSCSPISGHRSVSWYQQTPGQGLQFLFEYFSETQRNKGNFPGRFSGRQFSNSRSEMNVSTLELGDSALYLCASSYSDTLNTEAFFGQGTRLTVV.

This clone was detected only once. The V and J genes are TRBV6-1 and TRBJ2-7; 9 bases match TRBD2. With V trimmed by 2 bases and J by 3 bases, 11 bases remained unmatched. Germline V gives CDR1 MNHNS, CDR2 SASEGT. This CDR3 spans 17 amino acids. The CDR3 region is CASSEPSGTSFGYEQYF. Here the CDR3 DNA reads TGTGCCAGCAGTGAACCCTCCGGGACTAGCTTCGGCTACGAGCAGTACTTC.

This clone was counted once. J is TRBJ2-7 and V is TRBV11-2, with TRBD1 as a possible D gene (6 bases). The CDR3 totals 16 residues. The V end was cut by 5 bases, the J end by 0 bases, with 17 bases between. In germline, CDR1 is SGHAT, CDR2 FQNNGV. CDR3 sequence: CASSLMTGFGSYEQYF. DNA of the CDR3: TGTGCCAGCAGCCTTATGACAGGTTTTGGCTCCTACGAGCAGTACTTC.

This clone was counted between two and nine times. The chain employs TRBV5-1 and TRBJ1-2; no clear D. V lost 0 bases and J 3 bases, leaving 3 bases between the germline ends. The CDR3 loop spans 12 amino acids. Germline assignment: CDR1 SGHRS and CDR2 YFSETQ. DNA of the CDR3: TGCGCCAGCAGCTTGGAGGACTATGGCTACACCTTC. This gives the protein CASSLEDYGYTF.

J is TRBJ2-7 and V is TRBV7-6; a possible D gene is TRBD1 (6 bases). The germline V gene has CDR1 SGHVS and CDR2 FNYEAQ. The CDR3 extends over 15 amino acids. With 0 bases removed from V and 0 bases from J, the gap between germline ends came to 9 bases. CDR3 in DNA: TGTGCCAGCAGCTTAGCGGACAGCAACTCCTACGAGCAGTACTTC. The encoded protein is CASSLADSNSYEQYF.

The CDR3 loop reads CASNAMDSPQETQYF. The CDR3 coding sequence is TGTGCCAGCAACGCAATGGACAGCCCCCAAGAGACCCAGTACTTC. The J gene is TRBJ2-5, the V gene TRBV27; a weak D match, TRBD1 (6 bases). The V gene's germline CDR1 is MNHEY and CDR2 SMNVEV (reference sequence). The length of the CDR3 is 15 residues. The V end was cut by 7 bases, the J end by 1 base, with 16 bases between.

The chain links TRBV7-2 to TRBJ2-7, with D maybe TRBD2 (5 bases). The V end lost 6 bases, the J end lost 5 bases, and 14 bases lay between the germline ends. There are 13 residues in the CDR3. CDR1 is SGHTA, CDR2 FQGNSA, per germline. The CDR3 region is CASRFARADEQYF. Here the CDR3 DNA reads TGTGCCAGCAGGTTCGCGAGGGCCGACGAGCAGTACTTC.

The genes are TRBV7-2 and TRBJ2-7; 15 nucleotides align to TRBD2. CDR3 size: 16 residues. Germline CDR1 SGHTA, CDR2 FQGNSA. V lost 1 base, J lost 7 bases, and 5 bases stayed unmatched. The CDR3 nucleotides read TGTGCCAGCAGCTTAGTATCCGGACTAGCGGGGGGGGAGCAGTACTTC. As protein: CASSLVSGLAGGEQYF.

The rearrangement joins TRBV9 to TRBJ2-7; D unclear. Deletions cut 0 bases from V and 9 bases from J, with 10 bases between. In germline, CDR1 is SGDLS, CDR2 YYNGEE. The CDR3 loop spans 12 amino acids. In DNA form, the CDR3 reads TGTGCCAGCAGCGTAGAGGAATTGATGCAGTACTTC. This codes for CASSVEELMQYF.

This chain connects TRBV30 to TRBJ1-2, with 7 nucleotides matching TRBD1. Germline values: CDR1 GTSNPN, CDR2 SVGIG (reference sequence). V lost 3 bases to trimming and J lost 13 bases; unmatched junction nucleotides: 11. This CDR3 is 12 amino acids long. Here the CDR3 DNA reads TGTGCCTGGAGCCAACAGGGGAGGGCTGGCACCTTC. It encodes CAWSQQGRAGTF. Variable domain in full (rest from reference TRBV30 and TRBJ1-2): SQTIHQWPATLVQPVGSPLSLECTVEGTSNPNLYWYRQAAGRGLQLLFYSVGIGQISSEVPQNLSASRPQDRQFILSSKKLLLSDSGFYLCAWSQQGRAGTFGSGTRLTVV.

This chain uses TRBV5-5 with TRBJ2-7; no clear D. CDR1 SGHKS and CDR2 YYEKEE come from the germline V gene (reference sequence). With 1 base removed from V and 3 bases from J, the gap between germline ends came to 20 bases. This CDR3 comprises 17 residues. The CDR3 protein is CASSLSPSGLSLYEQYF. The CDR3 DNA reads TGTGCCAGCAGCTTGAGCCCCTCCGGGCTTTCCCTCTACGAGCAGTACTTC.

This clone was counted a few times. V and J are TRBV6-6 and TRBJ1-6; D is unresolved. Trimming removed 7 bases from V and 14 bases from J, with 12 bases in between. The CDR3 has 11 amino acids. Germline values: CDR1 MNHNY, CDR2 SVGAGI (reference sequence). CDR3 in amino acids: CASTDGVTLHF. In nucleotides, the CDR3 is TGTGCCAGCACCGATGGAGTCACCCTCCACTTT.

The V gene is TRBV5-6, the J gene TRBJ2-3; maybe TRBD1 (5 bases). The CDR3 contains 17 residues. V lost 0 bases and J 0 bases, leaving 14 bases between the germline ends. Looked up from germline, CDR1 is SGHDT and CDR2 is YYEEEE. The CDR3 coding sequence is TGTGCCAGCAGCTTGGAGGTAAAGGGGTCTAGCACAGATACGCAGTATTTT. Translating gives CASSLEVKGSSTDTQYF.

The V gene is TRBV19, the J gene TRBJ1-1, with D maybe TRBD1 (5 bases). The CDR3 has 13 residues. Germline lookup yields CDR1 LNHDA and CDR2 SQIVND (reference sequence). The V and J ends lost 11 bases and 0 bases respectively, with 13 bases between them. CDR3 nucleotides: TGTGCCGCCCGGGACTCTATGAACACTGAAGCTTTCTTT. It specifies CAARDSMNTEAFF.